The clone carrying this T cell receptor beta chain was seen only a few times. As yet, its antigen is unknown. With 4 bases clipped from V and 3 bases from J, the junction kept 7 bases outside the gene matches. Germline values: CDR1 SGHRS, CDR2 YFSETQ. The CDR3 runs 15 residues. 5'RACE with constant-segment primers yielded barcoded, UMI-tagged TCR alpha and TCR beta cDNA libraries. TCRdb ran MiXCR on the 5' RACE reads and lists one entry per CDR3 protein. This table has around 300,000 distinct CDR3 sequences, more than 15% appearing once. This sample was taken from a study of T-cell memory formation after mild COVID-19. Study-level points and caveats: The study found balanced CD4/CD8 in clones contracting day 15 to 85 and a CD4+ lean in later expanders.

The receptor was derived from a man aged 18 to 35 who had mild COVID-19 (a few samples of this study predate the infection). Cell type and time point are not known. The source material was PBMCs or a T cell subset sorted from them (not recorded which). The chain couples TRBV5-1 to TRBJ2-7; 10 nucleotides align to TRBD1. CDR3 nucleotides: TGCGCCAGCAGCATGGGACAGGGGAGTCGCTACGAGCAGTACTTC. It codes for CASSMGQGSRYEQYF. The variable domain in full, completed from reference TRBV5-1 and TRBJ2-7, reads KAGVTQTPRYLIKTRGQQVTLSCSPISGHRSVSWYQQTPGQGLQFLFEYFSETQRNKGNFPGRFSGRQFSNSRSEMNVSTLELGDSALYLCASSMGQGSRYEQYFGPGTRLTVT.